The sequence of this TCR beta chain was determined in a study of beta chain features in type 1 diabetes. Whole-study context: The study found patients and healthy donors alike in age, gender and cell yields. Study outcomes and limitations: For Type 1 diabetes patients, all four CD4+ subsets carried TCRB CDR3s that were moderately but significantly shorter. Any HLA effect on TCRB rearrangement was left unresolved by small sub-analyses.

Details on this clone: Its antigen remains unidentified.

Without exception, sorted populations had purity beyond 95%. Of the isolated RNA, all was reverse transcribed, and so the sequenced material was expressed TCRB transcripts. Clones were read by immunoSEQ multiplex PCR, and TCRdb kept only the in-frame ones, dropping some. The sample carries some 350,000 clones, roughly 13% recorded once. The germline V and J ends were trimmed by 4 bases and 0 bases, with 10 bases remaining between them. The CDR3 contains 15 residues. Germline V CDR1 and CDR2: SGHDN, FVKESK. Sequencing was done on a sample of naive CD4+ T cells from blood. The genes are TRBV14 and TRBJ2-1, with D possibly being TRBD1 (5 bases). The receptor was isolated from a woman under 30 with type 1 diabetes. The CDR3 nucleotides read TGTGCCAGCAGCCGCGGACACCCCTCCTACAATGAGCAGTTCTTC. It codes for CASSRGHPSYNEQFF.